The 20 T cell receptor beta chains listed next were all sequenced from one sample in a study of tumor-infiltrating lymphocytes in oesophageal squamous cell carcinoma. A single record per CDR3 protein comes from TCRdb applying MiXCR to the PCR reads. Of about 12,000 distinct CDR3 sequences detected, around 57% appear once; the ten largest clones hold approximately 30%. Sequences were obtained from esophageal tumor tissue. All receptors come from a female donor with esophageal squamous cell carcinoma.

Judged by abundance, this clonotype is medium-sized. This chain joins TRBV7-9 and TRBJ2-1, with 11 bases fitting TRBD2. The CDR3 is 16 residues long. J gave up 2 bases and V 5 bases, and 5 bases lay outside the gene matches. CDR1 and CDR2 (germline): SEHNR, FQNEAQ (reference sequence). CDR3 amino acids: CASSPVSGGAYNEQFF. In nucleotides, the CDR3 is TGTGCCAGCAGCCCCGTTAGCGGGGGGGCCTACAATGAGCAGTTCTTC.

There are a few counts of this clonotype. The chain recombines TRBV12-1 with TRBJ2-3; the table's D call TRBD2 went unverified against the DNA. TRBV12-1 is recorded as a pseudogene. The CDR3 is 19 amino acids. CDR3 protein: CASSSRTSGGATSTDTQYF. The CDR3 nucleotides read TGTGCCAGCAGCAGTCGGACTAGCGGGGGGGCGACGAGCACAGATACGCAGTATTTT.

This chain links TRBV28 with TRBJ2-3; D is perhaps TRBD1 (5 bases). The J call may not be correct, given that the DNA end is closer to TRBJ1-2. Germline V CDR1 and CDR2: MDHEN, SYDVKM. The CDR3 loop spans 14 amino acids. The CDR3 is CASSLGAQLYGYTF. As DNA, the CDR3 is TGTGCCAGCAGTTTAGGGGCCCAGCTCTATGGCTACACCTTC.

The genes are TRBV10-3 and TRBJ2-1; possibly TRBD1 for D (6 bases). The J call may be faulty, since TRBJ2-7 better matches the DNA end. The CDR3 extends over 13 amino acids. CDR1 ENHRY and CDR2 SYGVKD come from the germline V gene. The CDR3 region has the DNA TGTGCCATCAGTACCTACAGGGAGCATGAGCAGTACTTC. Translating it yields CAISTYREHEQYF.

This clonotype showed up just once. V gene TRBV6-1 combines with J gene TRBJ2-1, with TRBD2 identical over 9 bases. The last part of the DNA fits TRBJ2-7 better; the J call may be wrong. The CDR3 has 15 amino acids. From germline, CDR1 is MNHNS and CDR2 SASEGT. CDR3 sequence reads: CASRAGTSRTYEQYF. The DNA for the CDR3 is TGTGCCAGCAGAGCCGGGACTAGCCGTACCTACGAGCAGTACTTC.

The V and J genes are TRBV12-3 or TRBV12-4 and TRBJ2-4; D is possibly TRBD2 (6 bases). The DNA end is more similar to TRBJ2-5, so the J call may be wrong. The CDR3 totals 13 residues. The CDR3 is CASSLLGGETQYF. CDR3 bases: TGTGCCAGCAGTTTACTCGGGGGAGAGACCCAGTACTTC.

The V gene is TRBV7-3, the J gene TRBJ2-1; D remains unclear. The CDR3 runs to 15 residues. Trimming cost V 1 base and J 2 bases, with 9 bases left between them. Germline V gene lookup returns CDR1 SGHTA and CDR2 FQGTGA. Here the CDR3 DNA reads TGTGCCAGCAGCTTAAGTGTGAGAACCTACAATGAGCAGTTCTTC. Translated: CASSLSVRTYNEQFF.

The V and J genes are TRBV7-3 and TRBJ2-5; unclear D gene. The V gene lost 5 bases and the J gene lost 3 bases, with 10 bases spanning the gap. The CDR3 consists of 13 residues. The germline V gene encodes CDR1 SGHTA and CDR2 FQGTGA. CDR3: CASSEGPEETQYF. CDR3 in DNA: TGTGCCAGCAGCGAAGGGCCTGAAGAGACCCAGTACTTC.

This clonotype showed up just a few times. The V call is TRBV5-5, the J call TRBJ2-7, with TRBD2 identical over 10 bases. The CDR3 has 16 residues. The trim removed 4 bases at V and 7 bases at J, leaving 14 bases unmatched. Germline values: CDR1 SGHKS, CDR2 YYEKEE (reference sequence). In nucleotides, the CDR3 is TGTGCCAGCAGCGCTCCCAGCGGGGGGGCCATCAATGAGCAGTACTTC. Translation: CASSAPSGGAINEQYF.

The gene calls are TRBV6-6 and TRBJ2-3; 7 positions agree with TRBD1. The DNA end lines up better with TRBJ2-1; the J call may be wrong. This CDR3 region has 13 residues. In germline, CDR1 is MNHNY, CDR2 SVGAGI (reference sequence). DNA of the CDR3: TGTGCCAGCAGTTATGGACAGGTCAATGAGCAGTTCTTC. This translates into CASSYGQVNEQFF.

A few counts support this clonotype. The chain links TRBV12-3 or TRBV12-4 to TRBJ2-2, with 7 positions matching TRBD1. There are 15 residues in the CDR3. The V segment lost 7 bases and the J segment 2 bases; nucleotides outside the gene matches: 7. The DNA of the CDR3 is TGTGCCAGCAAAGACAGGGTTCTCAACACCGGGGAGCTGTTTTTT. Amino acid sequence: CASKDRVLNTGELFF.

The V gene is TRBV11-2, the J gene TRBJ2-3, with TRBD2 matching 9 bases. The CDR3 covers 16 residues. J lost 0 bases, V lost 3 bases, and 4 bases had no gene match. CDR1 and CDR2 from the germline V gene are SGHAT and FQNNGV. CDR3 sequence: CASSLASGASTDTQYF. Written as DNA, the CDR3 is TGTGCCAGCAGCTTGGCTAGCGGGGCTAGCACAGATACGCAGTATTTT.

About this clonotype itself: The CDR3 carries no conserved terminal phenylalanine or tryptophan, so it likely arises from a read error. The DNA is omitted, as the CDR3 cannot be located on it reliably, and the CDR3 follows TCRdb's listing. The genes are TRBV6-5 and TRBJ1-6; TRBD1, the table's D call, lacks a check against the DNA. Germline V gene lookup returns CDR1 MNHEY and CDR2 SVGAGI. Inclusive of both ends, the CDR3 amounts to 10 amino acids. The CDR3 here is CASSYPMGRT.

This clonotype has more than one count but fewer than ten. The J gene is TRBJ2-1, the V gene TRBV7-2, with TRBD2 as a possible D gene (5 bases). From germline, CDR1 is SGHTA and CDR2 FQGNSA. CDR3 length: 15 residues. The ends were cut back, 1 base at V and 4 bases at J, with 11 bases in the middle. CDR3 nucleotide sequence: TGTGCCAGCAGCTTAGGCGCGGGTCGGTACAATGAGCAGTTCTTC. Amino acid sequence: CASSLGAGRYNEQFF.

Many counts were recorded for this clonotype. The V and J genes are TRBV28 and TRBJ1-4; the D gene is possibly TRBD1 (5 bases). The ends were cut back, 2 bases at V and 5 bases at J, with 12 bases in the middle. Germline assignment: CDR1 MDHEN and CDR2 SYDVKM. This CDR3 has 15 residues. The CDR3 DNA follows: TGTGCCAGCAGTTTAGGGTCAGGACACAATGAAAAACTGTTTTTT. This codes for CASSLGSGHNEKLFF.

This rearrangement joins TRBV7-2 to TRBJ2-6, with 8 bases fitting TRBD1. V shed 3 bases, J shed 0 bases, and the junction held 13 bases outside the gene matches. Germline V gives CDR1 SGHTA, CDR2 FQGNSA. The CDR3 is 20 residues long. Here the CDR3 reads CASSFPRGGQDRSGANVLTF. CDR3 nucleotide sequence: TGTGCCAGCAGCTTCCCCCGAGGGGGACAGGACCGCTCTGGGGCCAACGTCCTGACTTTC.

This clonotype was seen repeatedly, ten times or more. The CDR3 DNA reads TGCAGTGCTACAGGGGGCAACTATGGCTACACCTTC. Its translation is CSATGGNYGYTF. V usage is TRBV20-1 and J usage is TRBJ1-2; 8 bases are shared with TRBD1. This CDR3 region has 12 residues. V lost 4 bases to trimming and J lost 2 bases; unmatched junction nucleotides: 0. In germline, CDR1 is DFQATT, CDR2 SNEGSKA (reference sequence).

V is TRBV6-6 and J is TRBJ2-7; 7 bases match TRBD2. The better agreement between TRBJ2-1 and the DNA end casts doubt on the J call. Germline-derived CDR1 and CDR2 are MNHNY and SVGAGI (reference sequence). The CDR3 length is 14 residues. The CDR3 nucleotides read TGTGCCAGCAGTGTTGGACTAGTTAGCGTTGAGCAGTTCTTC. Amino acid sequence: CASSVGLVSVEQFF.

The chain has TRBV7-8 and TRBJ2-3; 9 nucleotides agree with TRBD2. CDR3 length equals 16 residues. The trim removed 8 bases at V and 0 bases at J, leaving 9 bases unmatched. Looked up from germline, CDR1 is SGHVS and CDR2 is FQNEAQ. This CDR3 is CASRKTSGPSTDTQYF. In nucleotides, the CDR3 is TGTGCCAGCCGCAAGACTAGCGGCCCAAGCACAGATACGCAGTATTTT.

J is TRBJ1-3 and V is TRBV6-6; 12 bases match TRBD1. The V gene's germline CDR1 is MNHNY and CDR2 SVGAGI (reference sequence). This CDR3 is 18 amino acids long. J gave up 3 bases and V 0 bases, and 6 bases lay outside the gene matches. The CDR3 spells CASSYSGTGGANGNTIYF. DNA of the CDR3: TGTGCCAGCAGTTACTCCGGGACAGGGGGCGCGAATGGAAACACCATATATTTT.